What follows are 24 T cell receptor beta chains derived from one specimen sequenced in a study of shared clonotypes between healthy human individuals. Only in-frame clones appear in the TCRdb table, and some are missing; sequencing was by immunoSEQ multiplex PCR. This sample has 2 million to 2.5 million clones, with roughly 90% found just once. The sequenced material came from naive CD4+ T cells from PBMCs. Subset in this sample: CD45RA+ positively selected. The receptors here all came from a man aged 18-30 years in good health. Some clones in this sample may be carry-over from other donors' samples.

The V gene is TRBV14, the J gene TRBJ2-7; weak D call: TRBD2 (5 bases). Looked up from germline, CDR1 is SGHDN and CDR2 is FVKESK. The germline V and J ends were trimmed by 0 bases and 12 bases, with 15 bases remaining between them. The CDR3 sequence is 13 residues long. The chain's CDR3 is CASSQDRGSARYF. DNA for the CDR3: TGTGCCAGCAGCCAAGATCGTGGGAGTGCTAGGTACTTC.

The V and J genes are TRBV25-1 and TRBJ2-5; 8 positions match TRBD2. V dropped 7 bases and J dropped 4; count of bases not matched to a gene: 5. Per germline, CDR1 MGHDK and CDR2 SYGVNS. The CDR3 extends over 13 amino acids. The CDR3 here is CASTGGGRETQYF. CDR3 DNA: TGTGCCAGCACCGGGGGGGGGCGAGAGACCCAGTACTTC.

V usage is TRBV5-1 and J usage is TRBJ2-1, with TRBD1 identical over 10 bases. J gave up 2 bases and V 3 bases, and 5 bases lay outside the gene matches. The germline CDR1 and CDR2 sequences are SGHRS and YFSETQ. The CDR3 spans 16 residues. The CDR3 region has the DNA TGCGCCAGCAGCTCCCAGACAGGGGGCACCTACAATGAGCAGTTCTTC. It encodes CASSSQTGGTYNEQFF.

V gene TRBV7-3 combines with J gene TRBJ2-3; D ambiguous. The CDR3 sequence is 15 residues long. V shed 1 base and J shed 3 bases, with 11 bases lying between them. CDR1 SGHTA and CDR2 FQGTGA come from the germline V gene. The CDR3 DNA reads TGTGCCAGCAGCTTAATGAACGCCTTTACAGATACGCAGTATTTT. Encoded protein: CASSLMNAFTDTQYF.

V usage is TRBV7-9 and J usage is TRBJ1-4; possibly TRBD1 for D (5 bases). From germline, CDR1 is SEHNR and CDR2 FQNEAQ (reference sequence). The V gene lost 5 bases and the J gene lost 6 bases, with 16 bases spanning the gap. The CDR3 sequence is 15 residues long. The CDR3 loop is CASSTYGGYDEKLFF. DNA for the CDR3: TGTGCCAGCAGCACGTACGGGGGGTACGATGAAAAACTGTTTTTT. Full variable domain (rest looked up from reference TRBV7-9 and TRBJ1-4): DTGVSQNPRHKITKRGQNVTFRCDPISEHNRLYWYRQTLGQGPEFLTYFQNEAQLEKSRLLSDRFSAERPKGSFSTLEIQRTEQGDSAMYLCASSTYGGYDEKLFFGSGTQLSVL.

This chain uses TRBV28 with TRBJ1-2, with 10 bases aligning to TRBD1. From germline, CDR1 is MDHEN and CDR2 SYDVKM. The length of the CDR3 is 15 residues. Trimming took 6 bases from V and 4 from J; bases not matched to a gene: 8. The CDR3 coding sequence is TGTGCCAGCAGACCCCGGGACAGGGGTTCCTATGGCTACACCTTC. The encoded protein is CASRPRDRGSYGYTF.

This chain uses TRBV5-1 with TRBJ2-1; D may be TRBD2 (5 bases). Germline CDR1 reads SGHRS; CDR2 reads YFSETQ. This CDR3 comprises 13 residues. Trimming cost V 0 bases and J 8 bases, with 9 bases left between them. CDR3 nucleotide sequence: TGCGCCAGCAGCTTGGTAGCGTCGGATGAGCAGTTCTTC. Its translation: CASSLVASDEQFF.

The chain carries TRBV18 and TRBJ2-7, with a tentative D call TRBD2 (5 bases). V lost 1 base, J lost 6 bases, and 16 bases lay in between. The CDR3 runs to 15 residues. Germline V gene data show CDR1 as KGHSH and CDR2 as LQKENI. The CDR3 coding sequence is TGTGCCAGCTCACCACTAAATCGGGAAATGAGCGAGCAGTACTTC. This codes for CASSPLNREMSEQYF.

The CDR3 nucleotides read TGTGCCAGCAGCCGGGATCAGGGACCCACCGGGGAGCTGTTTTTT. Amino acids: CASSRDQGPTGELFF. The chain has TRBV11-2 and TRBJ2-2; the D call may be TRBD1 or TRBD2 (5 bases each). The CDR3 covers 15 residues. Germline CDR1 and CDR2: SGHAT and FQNNGV. The V and J ends lost 5 bases and 4 bases respectively, with 14 bases between them.

The chain uses TRBV7-3 and TRBJ2-1; D not certain. With 6 bases removed from V and 4 bases from J, the gap between germline ends came to 13 bases. Germline V gives CDR1 SGHTA, CDR2 FQGTGA. There are 14 residues in the CDR3. CDR3 in amino acids: CASSPVASYNEQFF. Written as DNA, the CDR3 is TGTGCCAGCAGTCCCGTGGCGTCGTACAATGAGCAGTTCTTC.

Notes on this clone: The junction departs from the called germline gene at one end, perhaps through a read error. The sample has other DNA sequences that encode this CDR3 too. The chain recombines TRBV10-3 with TRBJ2-7; no clear D. CDR3 length: 11 residues. Germline CDR1 reads ENHRY; CDR2 reads SYGVKD. CDR3 amino acids: CAISESSEQYF. CDR3 nucleotide sequence: TGTGCCATCAGTGAATCCTCCGAGCAGTACTTC.

CDR3 sequence (DNA): TGTGCCTGGAGTTTGGGACCCAGCACCGGGGAGCTGTTTTTT. Translating gives CAWSLGPSTGELFF. The rearrangement links TRBV30 to TRBJ2-2; D might be TRBD1 or TRBD2, each matching 5 bases. The germline V and J ends were trimmed by 2 bases and 4 bases, with 11 bases remaining between them. Germline CDR1 GTSNPN, CDR2 SVGIG (reference sequence). The CDR3 spans 14 residues.

J is TRBJ1-2 and V is TRBV5-1; D is uncertain. Germline V gene sequence: CDR1 SGHRS, CDR2 YFSETQ. This CDR3 region has 16 residues. Deletions cut 3 bases from V and 0 bases from J, with 15 bases between. The CDR3 here is CASSSQRATTNYGYTF. In nucleotides, the CDR3 is TGCGCCAGCAGCTCGCAGAGAGCTACCACTAACTATGGCTACACCTTC. Together with reference TRBV5-1 and TRBJ1-2, the CDR3 gives the full variable domain: KAGVTQTPRYLIKTRGQQVTLSCSPISGHRSVSWYQQTPGQGLQFLFEYFSETQRNKGNFPGRFSGRQFSNSRSEMNVSTLELGDSALYLCASSSQRATTNYGYTFGSGTRLTVV.

J is TRBJ1-1 and V is TRBV11-3, with D perhaps TRBD1 (6 bases). CDR3 length equals 13 residues. Per germline, CDR1 SGHNT and CDR2 YENEEA. With 5 bases removed from V and 1 base from J, the gap between germline ends came to 8 bases. This CDR3 reads CASSTDRNTEAFF. Here the CDR3 DNA reads TGTGCCAGCAGCACGGACAGGAACACTGAAGCTTTCTTT.

The chain uses TRBV2 and TRBJ1-1; maybe TRBD1 (5 bases). The germline V gene has CDR1 SNHLY and CDR2 FYNNEI. V lost 7 bases, J lost 2 bases, and 8 bases lay in between. There are 12 residues in the CDR3. CDR3 protein: CASTQGNTEAFF. The CDR3 DNA follows: TGTGCCAGCACCCAGGGCAACACTGAAGCTTTCTTT.

The rearrangement uses TRBV7-3 and TRBJ2-1; no definite D call. Germline-derived CDR1 and CDR2 are SGHTA and FQGTGA. Trimming left V 5 bases short and J 0 bases short, with 8 bases between. The length of the CDR3 is 14 residues. The CDR3 protein is CASSRVSSYNEQFF. DNA of the CDR3: TGTGCCAGCAGCCGGGTTAGCTCCTACAATGAGCAGTTCTTC.

J is TRBJ1-2 and V is TRBV7-8; D is undetermined. The CDR3 spans 13 residues. Trimming took off 0 bases at V and 4 bases at J, with 6 bases between the two ends. Looked up from germline, CDR1 is SGHVS and CDR2 is FQNEAQ. The CDR3 sequence: CASSLAGTYGYTF. The CDR3 bases are TGTGCCAGCAGCTTAGCGGGTACCTATGGCTACACCTTC. Looking up the rest from reference TRBV7-8 and TRBJ1-2 gives the full variable domain: GAGVSQSPRYKVAKRGQDVALRCDPISGHVSLFWYQQALGQGPEFLTYFQNEAQLDKSGLPSDRFFAERPEGSVSTLKIQRTQQEDSAVYLCASSLAGTYGYTFGSGTRLTVV.

The rearrangement joins TRBV28 to TRBJ1-2; the D gene is possibly TRBD1 (5 bases). This CDR3 has 17 residues. Germline V gene sequence: CDR1 MDHEN, CDR2 SYDVKM. V was shortened by 6 bases and J by 8 bases, with 28 bases between the two germline ends. This chain's CDR3 is CASSITSPGAGMEGYTF. In DNA, the CDR3 is TGTGCCAGCAGCATAACGTCTCCCGGGGCAGGGATGGAGGGCTACACCTTC.

The V gene is TRBV5-1, the J gene TRBJ1-5, with 9 positions matching TRBD1. Germline CDR1 SGHRS, CDR2 YFSETQ. J was trimmed by 4 bases and V by 4 bases; bases with no gene match: 6. This CDR3 spans 15 amino acids. CDR3 sequence (DNA): TGCGCCAGCAGCCAACAGGGGGCGCGTAATCAGCCCCAGCATTTT. Protein: CASSQQGARNQPQHF.

The chain combines TRBV4-2 with TRBJ1-5, with D unresolved. This CDR3 region has 16 residues. The ends were cut back, 0 bases at V and 0 bases at J, with 9 bases in the middle. The V gene's germline CDR1 is LGHNA and CDR2 YNFKEQ. CDR3 sequence (DNA): TGTGCCAGCAGCCAAGACTACGCAAATAGCAATCAGCCCCAGCATTTT. Amino acids: CASSQDYANSNQPQHF.

Comments on this clone: Other DNA sequences of this sample code for an identical CDR3. This chain links TRBV11-2 with TRBJ2-7, with D possibly being TRBD2 (5 bases). The CDR3 extends over 13 amino acids. The germline V gene encodes CDR1 SGHAT and CDR2 FQNNGV. Trimming shortened V by 2 bases and J by 2 bases, and 7 bases separated the two germline ends. CDR3 in amino acids: CASSLTGTYEQYF. In nucleotides, the CDR3 is TGTGCCAGCAGCTTAACCGGGACCTACGAGCAGTACTTC.

CDR3 residues: CASSQDPGTLNEKLFF. CDR3 nucleotide sequence: TGCGCCAGCAGCCAAGATCCCGGGACCCTTAATGAAAAACTGTTTTTT. This rearrangement joins TRBV4-3 to TRBJ1-4; D is perhaps TRBD1 (5 bases). From germline, CDR1 is LGHNA and CDR2 YSLEER. Trimming cost V 0 bases and J 4 bases, with 12 bases left between them. This CDR3 is 16 amino acids long.

This sequence joins TRBV28 and TRBJ2-1, with 7 nucleotides matching TRBD1. The germline gives CDR1 MDHEN, CDR2 SYDVKM. This CDR3 comprises 17 residues. The trim removed 4 bases at V and 9 bases at J, leaving 18 bases unmatched. The CDR3 bases are TGTGCCAGCAGTTCGAGACCCGGGACAGAGGATGTAGGTGAGCAGTTCTTC. This encodes CASSSRPGTEDVGEQFF.

On this clone itself: Other DNA sequences in the same sample also yield this CDR3. The chain joins TRBV6-5 to TRBJ2-1; D is unclear. Trimming shortened V by 8 bases and J by 0 bases, and 11 bases separated the two germline ends. The CDR3 sequence is 14 residues long. Germline-derived CDR1 and CDR2 are MNHEY and SVGAGI. The CDR3 DNA reads TGTGCCAGCCGTCCGCTGAGCTCCTACAATGAGCAGTTCTTC. Translation: CASRPLSSYNEQFF.